One sample yielded the 15 T cell receptor beta chains listed below, sequenced in a study of T cells after yellow fever vaccination (dated by TCRdb to the late 2010s). Reading the label with the study, this specimen's treatment or condition is: live attenuated yellow fever vaccine strain. Library method: 5' RACE. TCRdb shows the sequencer as Illumina HiSeq 2500. TCRdb reworked the public reads: Q25 trimming with fastp, MiXCR clone assembly, productive beta chains retained. Every distinct CDR3 protein forms one entry, paired with its most common genes and DNA. This sample gives some 110,000 distinct CDR3 sequences in total; 7.2% of them show up just once. The ten largest clonotypes hold over 2.5% of the sample. The sample in question was CD4+ T cells sorted from PBMCs, obtained about 41 days after the first yellow fever vaccination. These receptors all come from a young man who received the YFV17D yellow fever vaccine.

The table lists this clonotype with many counts. J is TRBJ2-5 and V is TRBV5-1, with D perhaps given as TRBD1 or TRBD2 (5 bases each). This CDR3 has 15 amino acids. Germline CDR1 is SGHRS and CDR2 is YFSETQ. With 4 bases removed from V and 0 bases from J, the gap between germline ends came to 13 bases. CDR3 sequence: CASSLGEPYQETQYF. CDR3 bases: TGCGCCAGCAGCCTGGGGGAGCCGTACCAAGAGACCCAGTACTTC.

This clonotype was counted many times. This rearrangement joins TRBV20-1 to TRBJ2-3; TRBD2 matches at 13 bases. CDR3 size: 17 residues. Trimming removed 4 bases from V and 1 base from J; junction bases left unmatched: 8. CDR1 and CDR2 from the germline V gene are DFQATT and SNEGSKA (reference sequence). DNA for the CDR3: TGCAGTGCTACGACTAGCGGGGGGAAAAGTGGCACAGATACGCAGTATTTT. This sequence encodes CSATTSGGKSGTDTQYF.

This clonotype was seen ten or more times. The rearrangement joins TRBV11-2 to TRBJ2-7; the D gene could be TRBD1 or TRBD2 (5 bases each). The CDR3 is 15 residues long. Trimming stripped 1 base from V and 5 bases from J, with 15 bases between. Germline CDR1 reads SGHAT; CDR2 reads FQNNGV. This chain's CDR3 is CASSLVVGGSDEQYF. The CDR3 region has the DNA TGTGCCAGCAGCTTAGTCGTTGGGGGTTCGGACGAGCAGTACTTC.

The table lists this clonotype with many counts. The V and J genes are TRBV9 and TRBJ2-3; 8 bases match TRBD2. V lost 0 bases and J lost 4; bases outside the gene matches: 10. Germline loops: CDR1 SGDLS, CDR2 YYNGEE. CDR3 length: 17 residues. CDR3 in amino acids: CASSVASAGGRADTQYF. The CDR3 region has the DNA TGTGCCAGCAGCGTAGCTTCTGCGGGGGGCCGGGCAGATACGCAGTATTTT.

This clonotype was seen many times. J is TRBJ2-3 and V is TRBV5-6; TRBD1 aligns across 9 bases. J gave up 9 bases and V 4 bases, and 9 bases lay outside the gene matches. Germline V gene sequence: CDR1 SGHDT, CDR2 YYEEEE. CDR3 length: 14 amino acids. The CDR3, as DNA: TGTGCCAGCAGCCAACCGGGACAGGGTAGCACGCAGTATTTT. This translates into CASSQPGQGSTQYF.

This clonotype has ten or more counts. The rearrangement uses TRBV7-9 and TRBJ2-3; the D gene could be TRBD1 or TRBD2 (5 bases each). CDR3 size: 14 residues. Germline values: CDR1 SEHNR, CDR2 FQNEAQ (reference sequence). Trimming took 7 bases from V and 1 from J, leaving 12 bases between them. The CDR3 DNA follows: TGTGCCAGCATCCGGGACGGCGGCACAGATACGCAGTATTTT. Translating it yields CASIRDGGTDTQYF.

This clonotype qualifies as medium-sized. The chain uses TRBV29-1 and TRBJ1-4; TRBD1 matches at 7 bases. The CDR3 runs 13 residues. Trimming cost V 5 bases and J 7 bases; bases outside gene matches: 7. Germline V gives CDR1 SQVTM, CDR2 ANQGSEA. The CDR3: CSVRDSGGEKLFF. The CDR3 nucleotides read TGCAGCGTTAGGGACAGCGGAGGTGAAAAACTGTTTTTT.

This clonotype appeared a few times. The rearrangement links TRBV9 to TRBJ1-3, with unresolved D. CDR1 is SGDLS, CDR2 YYNGEE, per germline. The CDR3 is 15 residues long. The V and J ends lost 2 bases and 2 bases respectively, with 11 bases between them. CDR3 in DNA: TGTGCCAGCAGCGTGGGTTCTGGGGCTGGAAACACCATATATTTT. Translation gives CASSVGSGAGNTIYF. Filled out from reference TRBV9 and TRBJ1-3, the complete variable domain reads DSGVTQTPKHLITATGQRVTLRCSPRSGDLSVYWYQQSLDQGLQFLIQYYNGEERAKGNILERFSAQQFPDLHSELNLSSLELGDSALYFCASSVGSGAGNTIYFGEGSWLTVV.

This clonotype has at least ten counts. The gene calls are TRBV10-3 and TRBJ1-5; 7 bases fit TRBD1. The CDR3 runs 16 residues. V shed 0 bases, J shed 4 bases, and the junction held 6 bases outside the gene matches. From germline, CDR1 is ENHRY and CDR2 SYGVKD. CDR3 loop: CAISESGDRVNQPQHF. CDR3 DNA sequence: TGTGCCATCAGTGAGTCCGGAGACAGGGTAAATCAGCCCCAGCATTTT.

The sample holds many counts of this clonotype. The chain is built from TRBV5-1 and TRBJ1-2; D is ambiguous. Germline assignment: CDR1 SGHRS and CDR2 YFSETQ. This CDR3 is 14 amino acids long. Trimming left V 4 bases short and J 5 bases short, with 15 bases between. CDR3 sequence: CASSLTAADYGYTF. The CDR3 DNA sequence: TGCGCCAGCAGCCTGACGGCTGCCGATTATGGCTACACCTTC.

This clonotype has only a few counts. This sequence joins TRBV4-1 and TRBJ2-7; D possibly corresponds to TRBD1 (7 bases). This CDR3 has 15 residues. Germline V gives CDR1 MGHRA, CDR2 YSYEKL. V dropped 2 bases and J dropped 4 bases, with 15 bases sitting between them. CDR3 amino acids: CASSQLRGVGYEQYF. CDR3 in DNA: TGCGCCAGCAGCCAACTCAGGGGGGTCGGATACGAGCAGTACTTC.

The table lists this clonotype with a few counts. The rearrangement uses TRBV7-2 and TRBJ2-5; a weak D match, TRBD2 (6 bases). The CDR3 is 13 amino acids. The V end was cut by 5 bases, the J end by 0 bases, with 7 bases between. Germline values: CDR1 SGHTA, CDR2 FQGNSA. CDR3 amino acids: CASSRDYQETQYF. CDR3 DNA: TGTGCCAGCAGCCGGGACTACCAAGAGACCCAGTACTTC.

As to this clonotype: A much larger clone lies one base from this, so it may be a read error. The chain combines TRBV7-2 with TRBJ2-5, with D perhaps TRBD1 (5 bases). The length of the CDR3 is 13 residues. Trimming shortened V by 5 bases and J by 8 bases, and 15 bases separated the two germline ends. The germline V gene has CDR1 SGHTA and CDR2 FQGNSA. The CDR3 coding sequence is TGTGCCAGCAGCGTGGGGCGGTCCAGAACCCAGTACTTC. Translated: CASSVGRSRTQYF.

Details on this clonotype: A much larger clone sits a single nucleotide away, making a read error possible. The DNA for the CDR3 is TGTGCCAGCAGTGTTAGACCCAATGAGCAGTTCTTC. Translated: CASSVRPNEQFF. This rearrangement joins TRBV28 to TRBJ2-1; no firm D call. The CDR3 is made up of 12 amino acids. V was clipped by 5 bases and J by 6 bases, with 8 bases between them. Germline V lookup: CDR1 MDHEN, CDR2 SYDVKM.

A single count supports this clonotype. The V call is TRBV5-1, the J call TRBJ2-2; the D gene is possibly TRBD2 (5 bases). Trimming shortened V by 4 bases and J by 6 bases, and 16 bases separated the two germline ends. Germline-derived CDR1 and CDR2 are SGHRS and YFSETQ. The CDR3 is made up of 15 amino acids. The CDR3 bases are TGCGCCAGCAGCCAAAGTAGCGTGGGCGCCGGGGAGCTGTTTTTT. Translating it yields CASSQSSVGAGELFF. Full variable domain (rest looked up from reference TRBV5-1 and TRBJ2-2): KAGVTQTPRYLIKTRGQQVTLSCSPISGHRSVSWYQQTPGQGLQFLFEYFSETQRNKGNFPGRFSGRQFSNSRSEMNVSTLELGDSALYLCASSQSSVGAGELFFGEGSRLTVL.